This TCR beta chain was retrieved from a study of response to subunit inactivated influenza vaccine. Germline assignment: CDR1 SGHDN and CDR2 FVKESK. The CDR3 has 19 residues. Trimming pared 0 bases from V and 2 bases from J, leaving 22 bases between. This clonotype was seen only a few times. TCRdb re-called the RT-PCR reads with MiXCR, one entry per CDR3 protein. The top ten clones hold under 2.5% of a sample with 400,000 to 550,000 distinct CDR3 sequences, approximately 24% of them seen once. The chain couples TRBV14 to TRBJ1-1; tentative D call: TRBD1 (6 bases). Sequencing used CD4+ T cells sorted from PBMCs, obtained more than 4 days after vaccination. This TCR came from a man between 50 and 59 years old who received an inactivated influenza vaccine. CDR3 DNA sequence: TGTGCCAGCAGCCAAGATGTTAAAGATTTACGGGGGCTTAACACTGAAGCTTTCTTT. Amino acid sequence: CASSQDVKDLRGLNTEAFF.